The source of this T cell receptor (beta chain) is a study of shared clonotypes between healthy human individuals. Germline-derived CDR1 and CDR2 are SGHTA and FQGNSA. V trimming: 6 bases; J trimming: 3 bases; junction bases outside the gene matches: 8. The CDR3 covers 17 residues. Regarding this clone: Its antigen remains unidentified.

Produced via immunoSEQ multiplex PCR; TCRdb's table is partial and in-frame only. The sample holds around 2.3 million clones, approximately 94% seen once. Study conclusions and caveats: Sharing across a handful of donors was seen in approximately 5.2% of naive CD4 clonotypes.

Researchers partitioned CD4+ cells into CD45RA+ naive and CD45RA-negative memory subsets. The rearrangement uses TRBV7-2 and TRBJ1-6; TRBD1 matches at 10 bases. The sequencing sample was made of naive CD4+ T cells sorted from blood. Sample subset: CD45RA+ positively selected. The receptor was isolated from a man between 18 and 35 years old in good health. This CDR3 reads CASRVPGQGLYNSPLHF. In nucleotides, the CDR3 is TGTGCCAGCAGGGTACCGGGACAGGGGCTCTATAATTCACCCCTCCACTTT. Using reference TRBV7-2 and TRBJ1-6 for the parts outside the CDR3, the full variable domain is GAGVSQSPSNKVTEKGKDVELRCDPISGHTALYWYRQSLGQGLEFLIYFQGNSAPDKSGLPSDRFSAERTGGSVSTLTIQRTQQEDSAVYLCASRVPGQGLYNSPLHFGNGTRLTVT.